Listed below are T cell receptor beta chains from one sample, sequenced in a study of cytomegalovirus exposure and HLA in healthy donors. The protocol was immunoSEQ multiplex PCR, while the TCRdb copy is restricted to in-frame clones and leaves out a portion. There are roughly 110,000 clones in the sample; about 81% occur only once, and approximately 2.6% lies in the top ten. The sequenced sample was PBMCs. These receptors originate from a man younger than 45 in good health and CMV-seropositive. CDR3s include the opening cysteine and the closing phenylalanine or tryptophan. The D gene is left open where the match is weak. Size tells how often a clone was seen (once, few, many) or the class of an expanded clone, and some rows leave it out.

TRBJ1-5 once TRBV19 - CASSIDRGSSNQPQHF
TRBJ1-4 - TRBV7-6 - CASRSRTDGNEKLFF
TRBJ1-2 - TRBV30 TRBD1 CAWHQPGQGNTF
TRBJ2-3 - TRBV5-6 - CASSPLPTRGDTQYF
TRBJ1-2 - TRBV30 - CAWSPPYRGSIYGYTF
TRBJ1-2 - TRBV30 - CAWSVRAGNGYTF
TRBJ2-1 - TRBV2 TRBD2 CASRRLAGANNEQFF
TRBJ1-1 - TRBV19 - CASSPSGHLNTEAFF
TRBJ2-3 - TRBV6-4 - CASSGGDPTDTQYF
TRBJ2-7 once TRBV11-1 TRBD1 CASSLVQGLNEQYF
TRBJ2-7 many TRBV6-5 TRBD2 CASSGGDMNEQYF
TRBJ1-4 - TRBV7-9 TRBD1 CASSSHSGDRGGEKLFF
TRBJ1-3 - TRBV6-1 TRBD1 CASSKGQGRLISGNTIYF
TRBJ1-6 - TRBV19 - CASSAPGNSPLHF
TRBJ1-6 - TRBV7-9 - CASSPRGSSYNSPLHF
TRBJ1-1 - TRBV27 TRBD1 CASSLWAGGVPEAFF
TRBJ1-1 - TRBV18 - CASSPNQGGGTEAFF
TRBJ2-5 - TRBV20-1 - CSALDYGTQYF
TRBJ2-3 - TRBV5-1 - CASSSEVDTQYF
TRBJ1-1 - TRBV5-6 - CASISGGNTEAFF
TRBJ1-2 - TRBV7-9 TRBD1 CASSSKPGTGIIYYGYTF
TRBJ2-1 - TRBV7-3 TRBD1 CASSLNPGTARYNEQFF
TRBJ1-2 - TRBV5-1 TRBD1 CASSGTGDGYTF
TRBJ1-2 few TRBV6-4 TRBD1 CASSDGEGQGDYGYTF
- - TRBV28 - CASSQQGYEQYF
TRBJ1-2 - TRBV7-8 - CASSVGVSYGYTF
TRBJ1-5 - TRBV28 - CASSPDSAHSNQPQHF
TRBJ1-1 - TRBV5-1 - CASSVDLNTEAFF
TRBJ2-1 - TRBV29-1 TRBD2 CSVEDQRLAVYWIF
TRBJ1-2 - TRBV7-8 - CASSLAPRTGTNYGYTF
TRBJ1-6 - TRBV5-1 TRBD1 CASSLRQGEPPLHF
TRBJ1-4 - TRBV5-4 - CASSAGRGADEKLFF
TRBJ1-5 - TRBV6-5 - CASTPLQAQHF
TRBJ2-2 - TRBV9 - CASSVGGVDTGELFF
TRBJ1-1 - TRBV19 - CASSIRQFGTEAFF
TRBJ1-6 - TRBV6-5 TRBD1 CATARDSNSPLHF
TRBJ1-1 - TRBV5-1 - CASSLASNSMNTEAFF
TRBJ2-7 - TRBV6-5 TRBD1 CASSFRQGGSSYEQYF
TRBJ1-5 few TRBV6-5 TRBD1 CASKPGQGAGQPQHF
TRBJ2-7 - TRBV15 - CATKDVGALSEQYF
TRBJ2-2 - TRBV5-6 - CASSFGSRGGELFF
TRBJ2-3 - TRBV12-5 - CASGGGSFTDTQYF
TRBJ1-2 - TRBV6-4 - CASSDPRSGYTF
TRBJ2-7 once TRBV6-1 TRBD1 CASTKDRGASYEQYF
TRBJ2-2 - TRBV4-2 TRBD2 CASSQHPRWEGVVGELFF
TRBJ2-2 few TRBV29-1 - CSVPSAEKGANTGELFF
TRBJ2-3 - TRBV27 - CASSVWTATDTQYF
TRBJ2-5 - TRBV27 - CASGRGQETQYF
TRBJ1-2 few TRBV2 - CASSEEVGGYGYTF
TRBJ2-2 - TRBV6-1 - CASSERGTNTGELFF